There are a few counts of the clone carrying this T cell receptor beta chain. Its antigen remains unknown. The sample originates from a study of blood T cells in healthy people across ages. For the study at large: About one barcoded TCR beta cDNA was captured per two T cells. Overall study results and limits: The study found TCR beta diversity correlated strongly with naive T cell percentage. Because donor CMV status was unknown, expanded clonotype changes were possibly confounded.

A second PCR, run for roughly 7 to 12 cycles, used a sample-barcoded 5' primer plus a J-beta primer mix. TCRdb itself ran the 5' RACE reads through MiXCR, one entry per CDR3 protein. The profile shows roughly 1,800,000 distinct CDR3 sequences, roughly 50% of them singletons. The specimen sequenced was blood. This TCR derives from a woman aged 35 to 49 in good health.

The CDR3 is CSASLLAGGLYNEQFF. In DNA form, the CDR3 reads TGCAGTGCTAGCCTCCTAGCGGGGGGACTCTACAATGAGCAGTTCTTC. V usage is TRBV20-1 and J usage is TRBJ2-1, with TRBD2 matching 11 bases. The CDR3 consists of 16 residues. Germline values: CDR1 DFQATT, CDR2 SNEGSKA (reference sequence). V was pared by 3 bases and J by 3 bases, with 7 bases of the junction left unmatched.